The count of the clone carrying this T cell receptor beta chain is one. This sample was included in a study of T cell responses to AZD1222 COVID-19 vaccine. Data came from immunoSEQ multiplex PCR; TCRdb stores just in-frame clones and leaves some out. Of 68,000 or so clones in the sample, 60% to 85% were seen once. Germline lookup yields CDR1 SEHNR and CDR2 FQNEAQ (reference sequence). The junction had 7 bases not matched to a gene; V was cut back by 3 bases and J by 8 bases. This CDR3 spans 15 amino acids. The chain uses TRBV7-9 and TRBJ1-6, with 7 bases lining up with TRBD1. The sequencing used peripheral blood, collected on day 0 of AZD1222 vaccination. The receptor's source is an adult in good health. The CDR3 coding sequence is TGTGCCAGCAGCTTCTTAGGGGGCGCCGATTCACCCCTCCACTTT. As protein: CASSFLGGADSPLHF.